This TCR beta chain comes out of a study of immune evolution from preneoplasia to lung adenocarcinoma. Study findings and constraints: Normal lung had highest clonality; later lesions appeared denser, more diverse. Top clone share appeared to fall from AAH through AIS, MIA, adenocarcinoma.

Resections took place in Japan or China from the mid-2010s to the late 2010s. Each case's diagnosis was confirmed by two pathologists on H&E. Clones were sequenced by immunoSEQ multiplex PCR, and TCRdb holds only the in-frame ones, with some missing. In the table there are 2,500 to 3,500 clones, roughly four fifths of which are singletons. The CDR3 is 11 residues long. Trimming left V 1 base short and J 5 bases short, with 3 bases between. The V gene's germline CDR1 is MGHRA and CDR2 YSYEKL. As to this clone: What it binds is not known.

V is TRBV4-1 and J is TRBJ2-7; D gene ambiguous. Sequencing was done on a sample of FFPE adjacent normal lung tissue. The receptor was isolated from a middle-aged person with lung adenocarcinoma. DNA of the CDR3: TGCGCCAGCAGCCAAGGGAACGAGCAGTACTTC. It translates to CASSQGNEQYF.